This T cell receptor beta chain was recorded in a study of response to subunit inactivated influenza vaccine. This clonotype has only a few counts. The V gene lost 3 bases and the J gene lost 6 bases, with 8 bases spanning the gap. There are 12 residues in the CDR3. Germline V gives CDR1 SGHTA, CDR2 FQGNSA. TCRdb reprocessed the RT-PCR reads via MiXCR and lists one record per CDR3 protein. Seen here are about 540,000 distinct CDR3 sequences, around 21% observed once, and the top ten hold roughly 2.8%. Another study also made use of these data, one on T cells expressing NK-cell markers. From that study: Libraries used 5'RACE template switching adding universal primer site and UMIs.

The material was CD4+ T cells sorted from PBMCs, obtained 11 to 12 days after vaccination. The source is a man aged 50 or older who received an inactivated influenza vaccine. The genes are TRBV7-2 and TRBJ1-2, with a tentative D call TRBD1 (6 bases). Here the CDR3 DNA reads TGTGCCAGCAGCTTGGACAGTAATGGCTACACCTTC. Protein product: CASSLDSNGYTF.